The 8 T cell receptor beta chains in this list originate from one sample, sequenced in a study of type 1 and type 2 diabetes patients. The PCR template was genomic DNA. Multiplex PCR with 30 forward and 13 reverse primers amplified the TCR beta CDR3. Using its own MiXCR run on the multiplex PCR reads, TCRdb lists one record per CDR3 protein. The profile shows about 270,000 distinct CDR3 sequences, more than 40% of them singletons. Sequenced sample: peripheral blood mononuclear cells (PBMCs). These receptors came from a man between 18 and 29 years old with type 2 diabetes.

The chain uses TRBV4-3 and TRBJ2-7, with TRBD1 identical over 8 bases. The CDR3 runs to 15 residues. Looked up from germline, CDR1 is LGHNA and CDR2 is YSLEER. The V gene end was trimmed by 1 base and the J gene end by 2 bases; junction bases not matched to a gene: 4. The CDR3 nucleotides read TGCGCCAGCAGCCAAGTAATGGACAGGGCCTACGAGCAGTACTTC. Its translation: CASSQVMDRAYEQYF.

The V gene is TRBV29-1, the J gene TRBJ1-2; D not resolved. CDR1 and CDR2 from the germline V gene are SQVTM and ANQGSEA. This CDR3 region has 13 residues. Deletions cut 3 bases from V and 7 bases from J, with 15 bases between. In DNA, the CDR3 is TGCAGCGTTGATGGCGGATCATCCTGTGGCTACACCTTC. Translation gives CSVDGGSSCGYTF. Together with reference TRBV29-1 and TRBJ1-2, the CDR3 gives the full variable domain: SAVISQKPSRDICQRGTSLTIQCQVDSQVTMMFWYRQQPGQSLTLIATANQGSEATYESGFVIDKFPISRPNLTFSTLTVSNMSPEDSSIYLCSVDGGSSCGYTFGSGTRLTVV.

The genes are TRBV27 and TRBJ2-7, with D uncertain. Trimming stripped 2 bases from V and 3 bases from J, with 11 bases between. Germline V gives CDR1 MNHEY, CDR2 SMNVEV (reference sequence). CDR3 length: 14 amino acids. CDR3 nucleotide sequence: TGTGCCAGCAGTTTAAGACCACCGAACTACGAGCAGTACTTC. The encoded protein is CASSLRPPNYEQYF.

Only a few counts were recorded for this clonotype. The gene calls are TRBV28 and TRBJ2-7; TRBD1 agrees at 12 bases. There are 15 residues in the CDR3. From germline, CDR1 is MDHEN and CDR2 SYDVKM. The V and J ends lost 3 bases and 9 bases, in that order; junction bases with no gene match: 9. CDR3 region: CASSLEGTGGGGQYF. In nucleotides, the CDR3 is TGTGCCAGCAGTTTGGAAGGGACAGGGGGCGGGGGGCAGTACTTC.

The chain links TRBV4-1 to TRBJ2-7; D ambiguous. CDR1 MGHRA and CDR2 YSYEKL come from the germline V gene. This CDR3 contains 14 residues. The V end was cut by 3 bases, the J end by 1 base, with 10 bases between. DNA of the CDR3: TGCGCCAGCAGCCAGAGTCGGTTTTCCTACGAGCAGTACTTC. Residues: CASSQSRFSYEQYF.

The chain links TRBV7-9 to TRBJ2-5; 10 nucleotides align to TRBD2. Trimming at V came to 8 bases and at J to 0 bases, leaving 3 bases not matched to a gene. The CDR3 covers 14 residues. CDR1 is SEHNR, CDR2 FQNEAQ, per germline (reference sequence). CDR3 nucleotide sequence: TGTGCCAGCGCCACTAGCGGGAACCAAGAGACCCAGTACTTC. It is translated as CASATSGNQETQYF.

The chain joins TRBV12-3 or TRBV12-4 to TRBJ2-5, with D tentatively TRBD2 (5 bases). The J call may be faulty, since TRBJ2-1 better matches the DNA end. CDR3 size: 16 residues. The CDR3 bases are TGTGCCAGCAGTTTGATAAGCGGTGCCCTGTTGAATGAGCAGTTCTTC. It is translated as CASSLISGALLNEQFF.

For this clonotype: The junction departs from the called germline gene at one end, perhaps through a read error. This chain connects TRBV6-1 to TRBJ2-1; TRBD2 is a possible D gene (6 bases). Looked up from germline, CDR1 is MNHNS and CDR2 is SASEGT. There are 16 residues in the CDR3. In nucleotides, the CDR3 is TGTGCCAGCACTGAACTGGCGGGGCGTATATGGAATGAGCAGTTCTTC. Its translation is CASTELAGRIWNEQFF.